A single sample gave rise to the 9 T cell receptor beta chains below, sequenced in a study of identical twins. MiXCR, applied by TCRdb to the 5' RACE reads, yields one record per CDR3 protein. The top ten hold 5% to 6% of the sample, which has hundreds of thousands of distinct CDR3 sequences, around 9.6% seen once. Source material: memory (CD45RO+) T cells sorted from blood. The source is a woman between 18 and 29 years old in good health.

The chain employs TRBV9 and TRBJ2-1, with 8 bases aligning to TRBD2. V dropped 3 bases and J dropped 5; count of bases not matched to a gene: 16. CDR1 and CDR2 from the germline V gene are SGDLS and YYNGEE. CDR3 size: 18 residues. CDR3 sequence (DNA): TGTGCCAGCAGCGGTCCGTCCGGGAGGGCCGGGATACACAATGAGCAGTTCTTC. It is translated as CASSGPSGRAGIHNEQFF.

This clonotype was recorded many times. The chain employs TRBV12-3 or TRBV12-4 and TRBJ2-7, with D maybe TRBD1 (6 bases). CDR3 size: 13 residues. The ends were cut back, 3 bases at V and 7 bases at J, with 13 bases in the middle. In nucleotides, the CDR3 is TGTGCCAGCAGTTTGCAGCTAGGGGGAGAGCAGTACTTC. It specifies CASSLQLGGEQYF.

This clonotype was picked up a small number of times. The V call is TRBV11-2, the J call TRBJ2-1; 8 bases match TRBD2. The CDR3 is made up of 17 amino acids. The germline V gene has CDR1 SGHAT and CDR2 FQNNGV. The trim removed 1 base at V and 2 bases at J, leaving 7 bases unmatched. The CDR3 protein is CASSLGVGRGPYNEQFF. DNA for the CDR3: TGTGCCAGCAGCTTAGGGGTCGGGAGGGGTCCCTACAATGAGCAGTTCTTC. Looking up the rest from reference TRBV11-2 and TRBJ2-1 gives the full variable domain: EAGVAQSPRYKIIEKRQSVAFWCNPISGHATLYWYQQILGQGPKLLIQFQNNGVVDDSQLPKDRFSAERLKGVDSTLKIQPAKLEDSAVYLCASSLGVGRGPYNEQFFGPGTRLTVL.

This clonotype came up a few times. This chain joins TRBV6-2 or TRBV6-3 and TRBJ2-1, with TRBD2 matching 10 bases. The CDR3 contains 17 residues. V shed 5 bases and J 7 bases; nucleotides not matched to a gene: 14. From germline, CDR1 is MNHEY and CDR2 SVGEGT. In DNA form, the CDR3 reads TGTGCCAGCAGTCCCCCTCCCCCACTAGCGGGAATGAATGAGCAGTTCTTC. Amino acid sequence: CASSPPPPLAGMNEQFF.

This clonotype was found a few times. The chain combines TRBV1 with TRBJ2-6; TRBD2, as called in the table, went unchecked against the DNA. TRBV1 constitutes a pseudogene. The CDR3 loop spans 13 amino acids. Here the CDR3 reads CTSSLVGANVLTF. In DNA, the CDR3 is TGCACCAGCAGTCTAGTTGGGGCCAACGTCCTGACTTTC.

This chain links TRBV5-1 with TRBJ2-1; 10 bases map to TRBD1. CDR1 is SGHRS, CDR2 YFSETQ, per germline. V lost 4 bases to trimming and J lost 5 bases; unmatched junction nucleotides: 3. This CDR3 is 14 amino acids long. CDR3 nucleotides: TGCGCCAGCAGCCCCGGGACAGGGGACAATGAGCAGTTCTTC. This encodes CASSPGTGDNEQFF.

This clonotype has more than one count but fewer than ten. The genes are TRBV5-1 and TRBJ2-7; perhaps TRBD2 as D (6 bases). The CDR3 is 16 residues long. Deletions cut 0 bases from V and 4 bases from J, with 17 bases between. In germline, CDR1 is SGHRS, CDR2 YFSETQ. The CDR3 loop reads CASSLAGLEGRYEQYF. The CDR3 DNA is TGCGCCAGCAGCTTGGCCGGGTTGGAGGGGCGGTACGAGCAGTACTTC.

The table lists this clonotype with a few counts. The CDR3 nucleotides read TGTGCCATCAGTGAGTCGCTAGCGGGGGTCTACAATGAGCAGTTCTTC. Amino acid sequence: CAISESLAGVYNEQFF. This chain joins TRBV10-3 and TRBJ2-1, with 10 nucleotides matching TRBD2. The CDR3 is made up of 16 amino acids. Germline CDR1 and CDR2: ENHRY and SYGVKD. V shed 0 bases, J shed 3 bases, and the junction held 2 bases outside the gene matches.

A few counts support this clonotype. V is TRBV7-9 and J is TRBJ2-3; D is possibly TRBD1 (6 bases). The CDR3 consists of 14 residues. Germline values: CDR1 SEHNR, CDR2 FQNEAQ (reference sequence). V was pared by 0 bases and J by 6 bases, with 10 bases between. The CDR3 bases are TGTGCCAGCAGCTTAGCCGGGACATCTGATACGCAGTATTTT. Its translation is CASSLAGTSDTQYF. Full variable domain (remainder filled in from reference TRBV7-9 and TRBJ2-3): DTGVSQNPRHKITKRGQNVTFRCDPISEHNRLYWYRQTLGQGPEFLTYFQNEAQLEKSRLLSDRFSAERPKGSFSTLEIQRTEQGDSAMYLCASSLAGTSDTQYFGPGTRLTVL.